This record concerns one T cell receptor beta chain sequence. Its antigen has not been determined. The germline gene is not matched at one end of the junction; a read error may be the cause. Using a constant-region primer and ProtoScript II reverse transcriptase, TCRbeta-specific cDNA was reverse-transcribed from about 540 ng total RNA. The TCRbeta libraries were prepared through three rounds of nested multiplex PCR following a slightly modified ARM-PCR procedure. Each of the first two PCR rounds ran for approximately 10 cycles and used multiplex TRBV1-TRBV30 forward primers together with a Cbeta reverse primer. Sample barcodes and Illumina adapters were attached in a final 25-cycle PCR using Deep VentR polymerase. Amplicons of 200-500 bp were gel-purified with a QIAquick gel extraction kit before sequencing. An Illumina HiSeq 2500 was used to sequence the TCRbeta amplicons with 250-bp paired-end reads. The published analysis was carried out like this. Quality trimming of reads was performed with Trimmomatic v0.33, and paired reads were merged with FLASH v1.2.11 so that full CDR3 sequences could be recovered. MiGEC v1.2.1b assigned V, D and J germline segments to the rearranged TCRbeta sequences. Clonotype statistics and Shannon-Wiener diversity indices were computed with VDJtools v1.0.0. Except for diversity analysis, only the 250 most abundant clonotypes of each sample were used in subsequent analyses to reduce sampling bias. TCRdb handled the public reads itself, with Q25 trimming in fastp and clone calling in MiXCR, and kept productive beta chains. Each CDR3 protein appears once, grouped with its most common genes and DNA. The V and J calls here are based on TCRdb, not the publication. The sample contains about 22,000 distinct CDR3 sequences, 60% to 80% of them found a single time. Under 45% of the sample lies in the top ten.

This sample was included in a study of tumor-infiltrating lymphocytes in primary liver carcinoma (dated by TCRdb to about 2017). Context from the whole study: The five patients, three men and two women aged 30 to 69 years, had hepatocellular carcinoma (four) or combined HCC and intrahepatic cholangiocarcinoma (one). A total of 35 specimens from 5 patients went through TCRbeta repertoire sequencing, namely 25 tumor regions, 5 adjacent noncancerous liver tissues and 5 peripheral blood samples. For each liver tumor, the study sampled five regions along with adjacent normal tissue and blood, and applied TCRbeta repertoire sequencing, expression microarrays and whole-exome sequencing. Each sample produced about 3.5 to 8 million productive TCRbeta reads, and read depth showed no significant difference between tissue types. Technical replicate repertoires showed high reproducibility, with mean shared-clone rates about 0.86 and correlation coefficients above 0.95. Tumors of the five patients were stage T1-T3 N0M0 with maximum diameters of roughly 4 to 10 cm. To link TCRbeta repertoire diversity to the local molecular phenotype, the approximately 25 tumor region samples were profiled with Agilent mRNA microarrays.

Without any cell sorting, total RNA and DNA were extracted together from around 18-30 mg of bulk tissue using the AllPrep DNA/RNA mini kit. Surgical resection was performed in China between November 2015 and early 2016 on about 5 patients with histopathologically diagnosed primary liver carcinoma. At the time of sampling, the patients had chronic HBV infection and had not received any treatment. Five spatially separated regions were sampled from each tumor: the superior, inferior, left-lateral and right-lateral poles, plus the tumor centre. According to histology, viable tumor cells made up more than 75% of every tumor sample. Each fresh piece of tumor and adjacent tissue was cut in two, with one half stored in RNAlater at -80 degrees C and the other half sent for histology. The study at large found these results: The study included only a few patients, and the authors note findings should be validated in a larger study. Only roughly 7.5-24% of top clones appeared in all five regions of a tumor, which suggests that tumor-infiltrating T cells are spatially heterogeneous. Bulk unsorted samples precluded comparing CD4+ and CD8+ T cell repertoires. The top 250 clones accounted for a significantly greater share of the repertoire in tumors than in blood (p = 0.039). Repertoire overlap was higher between tumor regions (mean roughly 35%) than tumor-adjacent (17%) or tumor-blood (approximately 15%) pairs, consistent with antigen-driven expansion. Only the TCR beta chain was sequenced, so true repertoire diversity is likely underestimated because unpaired alpha chains were not captured.

According to the germline V gene, CDR1 reads SGHNT and CDR2 reads YENEEA. The CDR3 holds 15 amino acids from the cysteine to the phenylalanine. The kept DNA is CDR3 alone, 45 bases in frame from the first base. This chain is built from TRBV11-3 and TRBJ2-2; 8 matching bases give a weak D call of TRBD2. Sequencing was carried out using liver tumor tissue from sampling region 1. Reading the label with the study, this specimen's cell subset or site is: tumor region T1, superior pole. The sequence derives from a woman younger than 45 with primary liver carcinoma and hepatitis B virus infection. This receptor has the CDR3 CTSNRREGAPGELFF. The nucleotide sequence reads as follows: TGTACCAGTAACCGTCGGGAGGGGGCCCCCGGGGAACTGTTTTTT.